This TCR beta chain was found in a study of regulatory T cells in long-lasting Graves disease. This clonotype was recorded once. Its antigen remains unidentified. It differs at one base from a far larger clone, so likely a read error. The sample's time point: newly diagnosed GD, antithyroid drugs for less than 3 months. Scientists built the TCR library using RNA that was extracted from PBMCs. Researchers made TCR beta libraries by using iRepertoire HTBI primers and running Arm-PCR on CDR3 regions. TCRdb independently ran MiXCR on the multiplex PCR reads; one entry per CDR3 protein. This table has around 400,000 distinct CDR3 sequences, approximately 12% appearing once. Study-level results: Exclusively peripheral blood, rather than thyroid tissue, was studied.

These same records also appear under a second study, on T cells in Graves' hyperthyroidism and ophthalmopathy. That report adds: First-round RT-PCR of the TCR CDR3 relied on the HTBI primer set.

Sequenced material: peripheral blood mononuclear cells (PBMCs), taken at new diagnosis, from a patient treated with antithyroid drugs. The origin of this receptor is a woman younger than 35 with Graves disease.

The CDR3 region has the DNA TGTGCCAACAGCTCCACATTTCTAGCGGGGTTCGTTGAAGATACGCAGTATTTT. Its translation is CANSSTFLAGFVEDTQYF. The J gene is TRBJ2-1, the V gene TRBV5-6, with TRBD2 matching over 9 bases. The tail of the sequence fits TRBJ2-3 better, so the J call may be wrong. This CDR3 is 18 amino acids long. Germline CDR1 reads SGHDT; CDR2 reads YYEEEE.